This T cell receptor beta chain was sequenced in a study of cytomegalovirus exposure and HLA in healthy donors. The length of the CDR3 is 13 residues. The V gene's germline CDR1 is MNHNS and CDR2 SASEGT. Trimming removed 0 bases at V and 4 bases at J, with 4 bases between. Points on this clone: Its antigen is as yet unknown.

PCR primers comprised 60 Vbeta and 13 Jbeta primers. Libraries were prepared by immunoSEQ multiplex PCR; TCRdb keeps only in-frame clonotypes and omits some of them. This sample has about 200,000 clones; around 82% occur once, and the top ten carry 13% to 15%. Points from the study as a whole: Most TCR sequences were seen very rarely across donors, but some public TCRs occurred in many. What was likely a sequencing artifact was a cluster of highly shared sequence variants.

The chain is built from TRBV6-1 and TRBJ1-3; D remains ambiguous. The sequenced sample was PBMCs. This TCR was sampled from a woman between 25 and 40 years old in good health and CMV-seropositive. This CDR3 reads CASSEARGNTIYF. The CDR3 nucleotides are TGTGCCAGCAGTGAAGCCAGGGGAAACACCATATATTTT.